The subject of this entry is one TCR beta chain. No antigen is known for it. CDR1 is MNHNS, CDR2 SASEGT, per germline. This CDR3 is built from 14 residues. Trimming took off 5 bases at V and 5 bases at J, with 15 bases between the two ends. This sample is drawn from a study of T cells in localized non-small cell lung cancer. Study-level points and caveats: Compared with tumor, uninvolved adjacent lung displayed greater T cell clonality, ranking highest overall.

This table comes from immunoSEQ multiplex PCR, and its TCRdb copy is limited to in-frame clones, with some not included. The table records 35,000 to 50,000 clones, around 79% of them present only once. This sequence originates from a woman aged 35-70 years with stage II squamous cell lung carcinoma. Sequencing was performed on PBMCs, taken before any cancer treatment. The rearrangement uses TRBV6-1 and TRBJ2-5; D remains ambiguous. CDR3: CASSPLGTRETQYF. The DNA for the CDR3 is TGTGCCAGCAGTCCCCTGGGCACAAGGGAGACCCAGTACTTC.